This is a list of T cell receptor beta chains from one sample in a study of blood T cell repertoires in COVID-19. Data came from immunoSEQ multiplex PCR; TCRdb stores just in-frame clones and leaves some out. The data show under 250,000 clones, with 65% to 90% seen just once and 4% to 6% held by the top ten. The specimen sequenced was peripheral blood. The receptors were sampled from a man aged 45 to 65 with COVID-19, enrolled during active disease. Each CDR3 is given with its conserved first and last residue. A D gene is named only where the DNA matches it firmly. Expanded clones get a size class; other rows say once, few or many, or leave the size out.

abundance: -; j_gene: TRBJ2-5; v_gene: TRBV9; d_gene: -; CDR3aa: CASSVSSVVRQETQYF; CDR3nt: TGTGCCAGCAGCGTCTCGTCAGTTGTAAGACAAGAGACCCAGTACTTC
abundance: -; j_gene: TRBJ2-5; v_gene: TRBV10-1; d_gene: -; CDR3aa: CASSESPGGQETQYF; CDR3nt: TGCGCCAGCAGTGAGTCCCCCGGGGGACAAGAGACCCAGTACTTC
abundance: -; j_gene: TRBJ2-3; v_gene: TRBV10-3; d_gene: -; CDR3aa: CATSRRGYSTDTQYF; CDR3nt: TGTGCCACAAGTCGGCGGGGTTATAGCACAGATACGCAGTATTTT
abundance: -; j_gene: TRBJ1-5; v_gene: TRBV14; d_gene: -; CDR3aa: CASSPLGSNQPQHF; CDR3nt: TGTGCCAGCAGCCCCCTGGGCTCTAATCAGCCCCAGCATTTT
abundance: few; j_gene: TRBJ2-2; v_gene: TRBV7-2; d_gene: TRBD1; CDR3aa: CASSLEGQGRFANTGELFF; CDR3nt: TGTGCCAGCAGCTTAGAGGGACAGGGGCGTTTCGCGAACACCGGGGAGCTGTTTTTT
abundance: -; j_gene: TRBJ1-5; v_gene: TRBV19; d_gene: TRBD1; CDR3aa: CASSIVGTGNSNQPQHF; CDR3nt: TGTGCCAGTAGTATAGTTGGGACAGGGAATAGCAATCAGCCCCAGCATTTT
abundance: -; j_gene: TRBJ2-1; v_gene: TRBV11-3; d_gene: TRBD1; CDR3aa: CASSLRDRSSYNEQFF; CDR3nt: TGTGCCAGCAGCTTAAGGGACAGGAGCTCCTACAATGAGCAGTTCTTC
abundance: -; j_gene: TRBJ1-3; v_gene: TRBV28; d_gene: TRBD1; CDR3aa: CASRDRNSGNTIYF; CDR3nt: TGTGCCAGCCGGGACAGGAACTCTGGAAACACCATATATTTT
abundance: -; j_gene: TRBJ2-7; v_gene: TRBV18; d_gene: -; CDR3aa: CASRIGDNPYEQYF; CDR3nt: TGTGCCAGTCGGATTGGGGACAACCCCTACGAGCAGTACTTC
abundance: -; j_gene: TRBJ2-7; v_gene: TRBV2; d_gene: -; CDR3aa: CASSPGVIYEQYF; CDR3nt: TGTGCCAGCAGCCCAGGGGTAATTTACGAGCAGTACTTC
abundance: -; j_gene: TRBJ1-2; v_gene: TRBV4-3; d_gene: TRBD1; CDR3aa: CASSQDWQGVGGYTF; CDR3nt: TGCGCCAGCAGCCAAGATTGGCAGGGGGTTGGTGGCTACACCTTC
abundance: -; j_gene: TRBJ2-7; v_gene: TRBV29-1; d_gene: -; CDR3aa: CSGRTASYEQYF; CDR3nt: TGCAGCGGGCGGACAGCGTCCTACGAGCAGTACTTC
abundance: -; j_gene: TRBJ2-7; v_gene: TRBV7-2; d_gene: -; CDR3aa: CASSLALTGTYEQYF; CDR3nt: TGTGCCAGCAGCTTAGCTTTAACAGGAACATACGAGCAGTACTTC
abundance: -; j_gene: TRBJ1-2; v_gene: TRBV19; d_gene: -; CDR3aa: CATRPTRERGYGYTF; CDR3nt: TGTGCCACCCGCCCGACCAGGGAAAGGGGCTATGGCTACACCTTC
abundance: few; j_gene: TRBJ2-5; v_gene: TRBV2; d_gene: -; CDR3aa: CASSVTPIQETQYF; CDR3nt: TGTGCCAGCAGTGTAACACCCATTCAAGAGACCCAGTACTTC
abundance: -; j_gene: TRBJ1-1; v_gene: TRBV11-3; d_gene: -; CDR3aa: CASSLSVSAAHEAFF; CDR3nt: TGTGCCAGCAGCCTAAGTGTGAGCGCCGCGCATGAAGCTTTCTTT
abundance: once; j_gene: TRBJ2-3; v_gene: TRBV5-8; d_gene: TRBD2; CDR3aa: CASSPGTSALTSTDTQYF; CDR3nt: TGTGCCAGCAGCCCGGGGACTAGCGCCCTTACTAGCACAGATACGCAGTATTTT
abundance: -; j_gene: TRBJ2-2; v_gene: TRBV10-3; d_gene: -; CDR3aa: CAIRNEEGPGTGELFF; CDR3nt: TGTGCCATCAGGAACGAGGAGGGGCCGGGGACCGGGGAGCTGTTTTTT
abundance: -; j_gene: TRBJ2-3; v_gene: TRBV6-1; d_gene: TRBD2; CDR3aa: CASSETGSGGITDTQYF; CDR3nt: TGTGCCAGCAGTGAAACTGGTAGCGGGGGAATAACAGATACGCAGTATTTT
abundance: -; j_gene: TRBJ1-1; v_gene: TRBV30; d_gene: -; CDR3aa: CAWSNRRNTEAFF; CDR3nt: TGTGCCTGGAGTAACAGAAGAAACACTGAAGCTTTCTTT
abundance: -; j_gene: TRBJ2-2; v_gene: TRBV6-6; d_gene: -; CDR3aa: CASSYSLPGELFF; CDR3nt: TGTGCCAGCAGTTACTCACTTCCCGGGGAGCTGTTTTTT
abundance: -; j_gene: TRBJ1-1; v_gene: TRBV18; d_gene: TRBD1; CDR3aa: CASSQNTGDTEAFF; CDR3nt: TGTGCCAGCTCACAAAACACAGGGGACACTGAAGCTTTCTTT
abundance: -; j_gene: TRBJ2-1; v_gene: TRBV5-4; d_gene: -; CDR3aa: CASSLAVNNEQFF; CDR3nt: TGTGCCAGCAGCTTAGCTGTAAACAATGAGCAGTTCTTC
abundance: -; j_gene: TRBJ2-7; v_gene: TRBV5-4; d_gene: TRBD1; CDR3aa: CASSFNTGGTYEQYF; CDR3nt: TGTGCCAGCAGCTTCAATACAGGGGGCACCTACGAGCAGTACTTC
abundance: -; j_gene: TRBJ1-5; v_gene: TRBV10-3; d_gene: -; CDR3aa: CAISAGGSNQPQHF; CDR3nt: TGTGCCATCAGTGCGGGGGGCAGCAATCAGCCCCAGCATTTT
abundance: -; j_gene: TRBJ2-2; v_gene: TRBV19; d_gene: TRBD1; CDR3aa: CASRPGQGRDTGELFF; CDR3nt: TGTGCCAGTAGACCGGGACAGGGGAGGGACACCGGGGAGCTGTTTTTT
abundance: few; j_gene: TRBJ1-2; v_gene: TRBV5-4; d_gene: -; CDR3aa: CASSSAGSNYGYTF; CDR3nt: TGTGCCAGCAGCTCCGCGGGATCAAACTATGGCTACACCTTC
abundance: -; j_gene: TRBJ2-7; v_gene: TRBV7-2; d_gene: TRBD1; CDR3aa: CASSSRSDRGYEQYF; CDR3nt: TGTGCCAGCAGCTCGCGATCCGACAGGGGTTACGAGCAGTACTTC
abundance: once; j_gene: TRBJ1-6; v_gene: TRBV6-2/TRBV6-3; d_gene: -; CDR3aa: CASSTNRGRDSPLHF; CDR3nt: TGTGCCAGCAGTACGAACCGGGGGAGGGATTCACCCCTCCACTTT
abundance: -; j_gene: TRBJ1-2; v_gene: TRBV4-1; d_gene: -; CDR3aa: CASSPLEEQPNYGYTF; CDR3nt: TGCGCCAGCAGCCCCTTGGAGGAGCAACCTAACTATGGCTACACCTTC
abundance: -; j_gene: TRBJ2-5; v_gene: TRBV25-1; d_gene: -; CDR3aa: CASSDESIYGEPKYF; CDR3nt: TGTGCCAGCAGTGATGAGTCAATATACGGGGAACCCAAGTACTTC
abundance: -; j_gene: TRBJ1-5; v_gene: TRBV19; d_gene: TRBD1; CDR3aa: CASSSDRASFLQPQHF; CDR3nt: TGTGCCAGTAGTAGCGACAGGGCAAGTTTTCTTCAGCCCCAGCATTTT
abundance: -; j_gene: TRBJ2-3; v_gene: TRBV5-1; d_gene: -; CDR3aa: CASSLRLARGTDTQYF; CDR3nt: TGCGCCAGCAGCTTGAGGTTAGCTCGGGGCACAGATACGCAGTATTTT
abundance: -; j_gene: TRBJ2-1; v_gene: TRBV7-9; d_gene: -; CDR3aa: CASSLPRRVWNEQFF; CDR3nt: TGTGCCAGCAGCTTACCGAGGAGGGTGTGGAATGAGCAGTTCTTC
abundance: -; j_gene: TRBJ2-3; v_gene: TRBV25-1; d_gene: -; CDR3aa: CASNSVGSDTQYF; CDR3nt: TGTGCCAGCAACTCCGTCGGTTCGGATACGCAGTATTTT
abundance: -; j_gene: TRBJ2-3; v_gene: TRBV7-9; d_gene: TRBD2; CDR3aa: CASSFGGGADTQYF; CDR3nt: TGTGCCAGCAGCTTCGGTGGGGGGGCAGATACGCAGTATTTT
abundance: -; j_gene: TRBJ1-4; v_gene: TRBV30; d_gene: -; CDR3aa: CAWSTGLGTNEKLFF; CDR3nt: TGTGCCTGGAGTACCGGACTGGGAACTAATGAAAAACTGTTTTTT
abundance: once; j_gene: TRBJ2-7; v_gene: TRBV3-1/TRBV3-2; d_gene: -; CDR3aa: CASSQDLGPSYEQYF; CDR3nt: TGTGCCAGCAGCCAAGATCTGGGCCCATCCTACGAGCAGTACTTC
abundance: -; j_gene: TRBJ1-4; v_gene: TRBV5-1; d_gene: TRBD1; CDR3aa: CASSNRGTENEKLFF; CDR3nt: TGCGCCAGCAGCAACCGCGGGACAGAAAATGAAAAACTGTTTTTT
abundance: many; j_gene: TRBJ1-2; v_gene: TRBV27; d_gene: TRBD1; CDR3aa: CASSLFSGQGAGNYGYTF; CDR3nt: TGTGCCAGCAGTTTATTCTCCGGACAGGGGGCTGGTAACTATGGCTACACCTTC
abundance: -; j_gene: TRBJ2-2; v_gene: TRBV5-8; d_gene: TRBD2; CDR3aa: CARTSGLAVNTGELFF; CDR3nt: TGTGCCAGAACCTCAGGCCTAGCGGTAAACACCGGGGAGCTGTTTTTT
abundance: -; j_gene: TRBJ1-3; v_gene: TRBV7-2; d_gene: -; CDR3aa: CASSLTGIGNTIYF; CDR3nt: TGTGCCAGCAGCTTAACAGGGATAGGAAACACCATATATTTT
abundance: -; j_gene: TRBJ1-1; v_gene: TRBV6-5; d_gene: -; CDR3aa: CASRDSAAAFF; CDR3nt: TGTGCCAGCAGAGACTCGGCAGCAGCTTTCTTT